Below, 13 T cell receptor beta chains from the same sample are listed, as sequenced in a study of OX40 agonist ivuxolimab in advanced cancers. The library relied on the immunoSEQ multiplex PCR assay. Drawn from immuneACCESS, this table holds only the in-frame rearrangements with V and J called that TCRdb kept. Clones are partly lost; checked studies trace under half to an unresolved V gene and leave the rest unexplained. The sample data list tens of thousands of clones, and about 88% of these were observed just once. The biggest ten clones account for about 11% of the sample. Here the sequenced sample was CD4+ or CD8+ T cells sorted from blood, taken in a trial of the OX40 agonist ivuxolimab. Source of these receptors: an adult with an advanced solid tumor such as melanoma, head and neck, liver or kidney cancer.

This chain's CDR3 is CASTGGGTYEQYF. The CDR3, as DNA: TGTGCCAGCACTGGCGGGGGCACCTACGAGCAGTACTTC. The chain combines TRBV5-4 with TRBJ2-7, with a tentative D call TRBD2 (7 bases). The CDR3 loop spans 13 amino acids. Germline CDR1 SGHNT, CDR2 YYREEE (reference sequence). V lost 6 bases and J lost 2, with 12 bases in between.

V usage is TRBV7-6 and J usage is TRBJ2-2; the match to TRBD2 covers 10 bases. Germline CDR1 SGHVS, CDR2 FNYEAQ. V was pared by 2 bases and J by 2 bases, with 2 bases of the junction left unmatched. The CDR3 is 16 amino acids. Here the CDR3 reads CASSLKRGGNTGELFF. Written as DNA, the CDR3 is TGTGCCAGCAGCTTAAAGCGGGGGGGTAACACCGGGGAGCTGTTTTTT.

This chain uses TRBV4-1 with TRBJ2-7, with TRBD2 identical over 8 bases. Trimming cost V 4 bases and J 6 bases; bases outside gene matches: 11. The germline CDR1 and CDR2 sequences are MGHRA and YSYEKL. This CDR3 contains 15 residues. The CDR3 DNA reads TGCGCCAGCAGCCGAACGGGAGGGGGGTTAGGCGAGCAGTACTTC. Protein sequence: CASSRTGGGLGEQYF.

The chain recombines TRBV6-5 with TRBJ2-7, with D perhaps matching TRBD2 (6 bases). Germline V gives CDR1 MNHEY, CDR2 SVGAGI. The CDR3 consists of 13 residues. V lost 4 bases to trimming and J lost 5 bases, with 12 bases between them. DNA of the CDR3: TGTGCCAGCAGTTTCGGAGGGCCCAACGAGCAGTACTTC. It is translated as CASSFGGPNEQYF.

V gene TRBV7-9 combines with J gene TRBJ2-1, with 8 bases matching TRBD1. The V segment lost 5 bases and the J segment 8 bases; nucleotides outside the gene matches: 14. The CDR3 length is 16 residues. Germline loops: CDR1 SEHNR, CDR2 FQNEAQ (reference sequence). CDR3 DNA: TGTGCCAGCAGCCTAAGACAGGGGAAGAATTTCCATGAGCAGTTCTTC. This codes for CASSLRQGKNFHEQFF.

The chain has TRBV2 and TRBJ1-2; TRBD1 aligns across 8 bases. From germline, CDR1 is SNHLY and CDR2 FYNNEI. The trim removed 4 bases at V and 0 bases at J, leaving 4 bases unmatched. The CDR3 is made up of 15 amino acids. The chain's CDR3 is CASSADRAANYGYTF. The DNA for the CDR3 is TGTGCCAGCAGTGCGGACAGGGCCGCTAACTATGGCTACACCTTC.

This clone was seen more than once but under ten times. J is TRBJ1-2 and V is TRBV23-1, with D possibly matching TRBD1 (5 bases). TRBV23-1 carries the ORF label, with uncertain function. V was shortened by 4 bases and J by 8 bases, with 23 bases between the two germline ends. CDR3 length: 16 amino acids. In nucleotides, the CDR3 is TGCGCCAGCAGTCCCCCTCAGGGACCTCGACGGAGCGGCTACACCTTC. Amino acid sequence: CASSPPQGPRRSGYTF.

CDR3 residues: CASSQEGHGNTEAFF. CDR3 DNA sequence: TGCGCCAGCAGCCAAGAGGGACACGGGAACACTGAAGCTTTCTTT. The V call is TRBV4-1, the J call TRBJ1-1; TRBD1 might be the D (6 bases). Germline CDR1 reads MGHRA; CDR2 reads YSYEKL. V was shortened by 0 bases and J by 1 base, with 9 bases between the two germline ends. The CDR3 covers 15 residues.

The chain joins TRBV27 to TRBJ2-7, with 9 positions matching TRBD1. Germline CDR1 reads MNHEY; CDR2 reads SMNVEV (reference sequence). The CDR3 has 14 residues. Germline trimming cut 8 bases from V and 0 bases from J; bases unmatched to any gene: 5. CDR3 residues: CASGRTGASYEQYF. The CDR3 DNA sequence: TGTGCCAGCGGGCGGACAGGGGCCTCCTACGAGCAGTACTTC.

V usage is TRBV6-5 and J usage is TRBJ1-1; D gene unclear. This CDR3 spans 14 amino acids. The germline CDR1 and CDR2 sequences are MNHEY and SVGAGI. Between the trimmed V and J ends, which lost 1 base and 1 base, there was a span of 7 bases. The CDR3: CASSYWAPNTEAFF. As DNA, the CDR3 is TGTGCCAGCAGTTACTGGGCACCGAACACTGAAGCTTTCTTT.

V gene TRBV2 combines with J gene TRBJ2-3; 13 nucleotides agree with TRBD2. Germline CDR1 SNHLY, CDR2 FYNNEI. The CDR3 length is 18 residues. V shed 4 bases, J shed 0 bases, and the junction held 7 bases outside the gene matches. The CDR3 protein is CASSGPTSGGTSTDTQYF. The CDR3 DNA reads as TGTGCCAGCAGTGGCCCGACTAGCGGGGGGACTAGCACAGATACGCAGTATTTT. Based on the CDR3 plus reference TRBV2 and TRBJ2-3, the full variable domain is EPEVTQTPSHQVTQMGQEVILRCVPISNHLYFYWYRQILGQKVEFLVSFYNNEISEKSEIFDDQFSVERPDGSNFTLKIRSTKLEDSAMYFCASSGPTSGGTSTDTQYFGPGTRLTVL.

In this sample, this clone turned up once. The CDR3 nucleotides read TGTGCCAGCAGTCCCCCGGGACAGACCCCTTATAGCAATCAGCCCCAGCATTTT. Protein sequence: CASSPPGQTPYSNQPQHF. The chain combines TRBV28 with TRBJ1-5, with 7 bases identical to TRBD1. V lost 5 bases to trimming and J lost 0 bases; unmatched junction nucleotides: 13. Looked up from germline, CDR1 is MDHEN and CDR2 is SYDVKM. This CDR3 spans 18 amino acids. Looking up the rest from reference TRBV28 and TRBJ1-5 gives the full variable domain: DVKVTQSSRYLVKRTGEKVFLECVQDMDHENMFWYRQDPGLGLRLIYFSYDVKMKEKGDIPEGYSVSREKKERFSLILESASTNQTSMYLCASSPPGQTPYSNQPQHFGDGTRLSIL.

The chain is built from TRBV30 and TRBJ2-1; no reliable D call. The CDR3 extends over 15 amino acids. CDR1 is GTSNPN, CDR2 SVGIG, per germline (reference sequence). V lost 0 bases to trimming and J lost 4 bases, with 13 bases between them. The DNA for the CDR3 is TGTGCCTGGAGTGTAGGTAGTGGGTCTTACAATGAGCAGTTCTTC. Its translation: CAWSVGSGSYNEQFF. Using reference TRBV30 and TRBJ2-1 for the parts outside the CDR3, the full variable domain is SQTIHQWPATLVQPVGSPLSLECTVEGTSNPNLYWYRQAAGRGLQLLFYSVGIGQISSEVPQNLSASRPQDRQFILSSKKLLLSDSGFYLCAWSVGSGSYNEQFFGPGTRLTVL.